The rows below give T cell receptor beta chains drawn from one sample of a study of cytomegalovirus exposure and HLA in healthy donors. Method: immunoSEQ multiplex PCR; TCRdb's copy keeps in-frame clones and lacks some. The sample records 100,000 to 130,000 clones, around 78% being singletons. Sequenced: PBMCs. The receptors derive from a young man in good health and CMV-seronegative. The CDR3 runs from the conserved cysteine through the conserved F or W. D genes are given only for firm matches. For some rows the clone size is stated as once, few or many, or as a class when expanded; others skip it.

NA	TRBV18	TRBD2	TRBJ2-7	TGTGCCAGCTCACCAGGACTAGCGGGGACCTACGAGCAGTACTTC	CASSPGLAGTYEQYF
NA	TRBV28	TRBD2	TRBJ2-5	TGTGCCAGCAGTTTAGCGGGGGGGGCAGAGACCCAGTACTTC	CASSLAGGAETQYF
NA	TRBV11-2	NA	TRBJ2-5	TGTGCCAGCAGGCCGCAGGGGCGGGAGACCCAGTACTTC	CASRPQGRETQYF
NA	TRBV5-6	NA	TRBJ2-7	TGTGCCAGCAGCTTGGGGCAGACTAGGGGCGAGCAGTACTTC	CASSLGQTRGEQYF
NA	TRBV10-3	NA	TRBJ2-7	TGTGCCATCAGTGAGTCCATAGACAGCTCCTACGAGCAGTACTTC	CAISESIDSSYEQYF
few	TRBV7-2	TRBD2	TRBJ2-5	TGTGCCAGCAGCTCCGGGACTAGCGGGCAAGAGACCCAGTACTTC	CASSSGTSGQETQYF
NA	TRBV30	NA	TRBJ2-4	TGTGCCTGGAGTGGTACAGGGACGGCCAAAAACATTCAGTACTTC	CAWSGTGTAKNIQYF
NA	TRBV6-5	NA	TRBJ2-2	TGTGCCAGCAGTTACCCGACAGCGCTAAACACCGGGGAGCTGTTTTTT	CASSYPTALNTGELFF
NA	TRBV30	TRBD1	TRBJ2-1	TGTGCCTGGAGTGGGGACAGGGTCTACAATGAGCAGTTCTTC	CAWSGDRVYNEQFF
few	TRBV27	TRBD2	TRBJ2-1	TGTGCCAGCCAAGGGACTAGCGGCTACGGTGAGCAGTTCTTC	CASQGTSGYGEQFF
few	TRBV5-6	TRBD1	TRBJ2-5	TGTGCCAGCAGCTTTTCACCCGGGACAGGGGGCTTTCGAGAGACCCAGTACTTC	CASSFSPGTGGFRETQYF
NA	TRBV28	NA	TRBJ1-4	TGTGCCAGCAGTTTGGGGACAACTGAAAAACTGTTTTTT	CASSLGTTEKLFF
NA	TRBV6-5	TRBD1	TRBJ1-1	TGTGCCAGCAGTTATGCAGGGGGCGAGGTGAGGGCTTTCTTT	CASSYAGGEVRAFF
few	TRBV2	TRBD1	TRBJ1-4	TGTGCCAGCAGTCAGGGGGTCTCTTGGGAAAAACTGTTTTTT	CASSQGVSWEKLFF
NA	TRBV4-1	NA	TRBJ2-7	TGCGCCAGCAGCCAAGAGTTAGGCGGAGGCTACGAGCAGTACTTC	CASSQELGGGYEQYF
once	TRBV7-2	TRBD2	TRBJ2-7	TGTGCCAGCAGCCCTCGGACTAGCGGAACCATACCCTACGAGCAGTACTTC	CASSPRTSGTIPYEQYF
few	TRBV5-1	NA	TRBJ2-3	TGCGCCAGCAGCTTCCGTCCGACAGCCTCTGCGGGCACAGATACGCAGTATTTT	CASSFRPTASAGTDTQYF
NA	TRBV9	NA	TRBJ1-4	TGTGCCAGCAGCGTCGACCGAGGCAATGAAAAACTGTTTTTT	CASSVDRGNEKLFF
NA	TRBV6-5	TRBD1	TRBJ2-3	TGTGCCAGCAGCCATGGACAGGGGGCAACAGATACGCAGTATTTT	CASSHGQGATDTQYF
NA	TRBV7-9	NA	TRBJ2-7	TGTGCCAGCAGCTTACCAGTCGCCGTGAACGAGCAGTACTTC	CASSLPVAVNEQYF